These 3 T cell receptor beta chains came from one sample sequenced in a study of Ad26.COV2.S vaccination and SARS-CoV-2 variants. Treatment meaning: 19 received Ad26.COV2.S at low or high dose, single or two shots; 5 received placebo; per-sample allocation not given. Specimen acquisition occurred on day 63 following the initial vaccine or placebo injection. Data came from immunoSEQ multiplex PCR; TCRdb stores just in-frame clones and leaves some out. This table has around 370,000 clones, around 84% appearing once. The sequencing here drew on peripheral blood, taken in a trial of Ad26.COV2.S vaccine versus placebo. These receptors originate from a person aged 18-60 years who received the Ad26.COV2.S COVID-19 vaccine or a placebo.

This clone has just one count. This rearrangement joins TRBV14 to TRBJ2-1; 8 positions match TRBD2. V was clipped by 4 bases and J by 5 bases; unmatched bases: 10. The CDR3 loop spans 16 amino acids. Germline V gene sequence: CDR1 SGHDN, CDR2 FVKESK. The CDR3 DNA reads as TGTGCCAGCAGCCCGTTAGCGGGATTGCCTGACAATGAGCAGTTCTTC. The encoded protein is CASSPLAGLPDNEQFF.

The chain couples TRBV27 to TRBJ2-5, with a possible D match to TRBD2 (6 bases). The germline V gene encodes CDR1 MNHEY and CDR2 SMNVEV (reference sequence). The CDR3 runs to 16 residues. V lost 5 bases, J lost 4 bases, and 20 bases lay in between. This CDR3 reads CASSSPSAGRRETQYF. The CDR3 DNA follows: TGTGCCAGCAGTAGCCCCTCGGCGGGGCGACGAGAGACCCAGTACTTC.

This clone was detected only a few times. The chain uses TRBV11-2 and TRBJ1-3; weak D call: TRBD1 (6 bases). Germline assignment: CDR1 SGHAT and CDR2 FQNNGV. V was pared by 4 bases and J by 0 bases, with 13 bases between. This CDR3 comprises 16 residues. The CDR3 reads CASSYGQTVSGNTIYF. The CDR3 nucleotides are TGTGCCAGCAGCTATGGACAGACAGTCTCTGGAAACACCATATATTTT.